These 2 T cell receptor beta chains were sequenced from one sample in a study of T cell responses to AZD1222 COVID-19 vaccine. Measured with immunoSEQ multiplex PCR; TCRdb has only the in-frame clones, and not every one. Its table lists under 150,000 clones. The sequenced material came from peripheral blood. All receptors derive from an adult in good health.

The V call is TRBV19, the J call TRBJ1-1; 9 bases agree with TRBD1. V gave up 5 bases and J gave up 5 bases; unmatched junction bases: 9. Germline V gene lookup returns CDR1 LNHDA and CDR2 SQIVND (reference sequence). This CDR3 is 15 amino acids long. The CDR3 protein is CASSPPDRGWTEAFF. The DNA of the CDR3 is TGTGCCAGTAGTCCGCCCGACAGGGGGTGGACTGAAGCTTTCTTT.

The chain has TRBV25-1 and TRBJ1-1; maybe TRBD1 (6 bases). The CDR3 is 16 residues long. Germline assignment: CDR1 MGHDK and CDR2 SYGVNS. Trimming removed 2 bases at V and 2 bases at J, with 15 bases between. The CDR3 coding sequence is TGTGCCAGCAGTGAACTCGGCGGGACACTTAACACTGAAGCTTTCTTT. The encoded protein is CASSELGGTLNTEAFF.